The rows below give T cell receptor beta chains drawn from one sample of a study of T-cell memory formation after mild COVID-19. TCRdb processed the 5' RACE reads anew with MiXCR; each CDR3 protein has one entry. The table has 150,000 to 200,000 distinct CDR3 sequences, about a sixth seen once. The sequencing sample was made of PBMCs or a T cell subset sorted from them (not recorded which). The receptors originated from an adult woman who had mild COVID-19 (a few samples of this study predate the infection). Cell type and time point are not known. CDR3s include the opening cysteine and the closing phenylalanine or tryptophan. Each record gives: CDR3 length, clone size, V gene, J gene, D gene, CDR3 DNA, CDR3 protein. D genes are given only for firm matches. Clone size is given for some rows only: seen once, a few or many times, or a class if the clone is expanded.

>15|few|TRBV9|TRBJ2-2|TRBD1
TGTGCCAGCAGCGCCGACAGGGGGGCGTCCGGGGAGCTGTTTTTT
CASSADRGASGELFF
>17|few|TRBV7-9|TRBJ2-3|TRBD2
TGTGCCAGCAGCTTATCACTGACTAGCGGAGTTCCAGATACGCAGTATTTT
CASSLSLTSGVPDTQYF
>14|-|TRBV5-1|TRBJ2-3|-
TGCGCCAGCAGCTTGGCGCAGGGAGCAGATACGCAGTATTTT
CASSLAQGADTQYF
>15|-|TRBV7-2|TRBJ2-1|TRBD2
TGTGCCAGCAACTCATACCTAGCGGGAATCGGAGAGCAGTTCTTC
CASNSYLAGIGEQFF
>14|few|TRBV11-1|TRBJ2-4|-
TGTGCCAGCGGCGGGGAAAGCTCCCTAAACATTCAGTACTTC
CASGGESSLNIQYF
>12|-|TRBV20-1|TRBJ2-7|-
TGCAGTGCCCCCGGACAGCTCTACGAGCAGTACTTC
CSAPGQLYEQYF
>15|many|TRBV7-2|TRBJ2-3|-
TGTGCCAGCCGCCCGACAGGCCTTCAGGCAGATACGCAGTATTTT
CASRPTGLQADTQYF
>16|-|TRBV18|TRBJ2-3|-
TGTGCCAGCTCACAGTTAGGGGGAGGCCTCACAGATACGCAGTATTTT
CASSQLGGGLTDTQYF
>14|few|TRBV7-9|TRBJ2-3|-
TGTGCCAGCAGCTCGAGCCTTAGCACAGATACGCAGTATTTT
CASSSSLSTDTQYF
>12|-|TRBV12-3/TRBV12-4|TRBJ2-7|-
TGTGCCAGCAGTACCTTCTCCTACGAGCAGTACTTC
CASSTFSYEQYF
>16|-|TRBV4-1|TRBJ2-3|-
TGCGCCAGCAGCCAAGGCCCGGGACCGGTCACAGATACGCAGTATTTT
CASSQGPGPVTDTQYF
>12|-|TRBV2|TRBJ2-2|-
TGTGCCAGCCGAGGGGGAGTCGGGGAGCTGTTTTTT
CASRGGVGELFF
>12|few|TRBV5-1|TRBJ2-1|-
TGCGCCAGCAGCTTGGAAGTTACTGAGCAGTTCTTC
CASSLEVTEQFF
>15|-|TRBV5-1|TRBJ2-1|TRBD1
TGCGCCAGCAGCGCAGGGGGCGGGCTGGACAATGAGCAGTTCTTC
CASSAGGGLDNEQFF
>15|-|TRBV7-9|TRBJ2-7|-
TGTGCCAGCAGCTTAGGAGCGGTCCACTCCTACGAGCAGTACTTC
CASSLGAVHSYEQYF
>14|-|TRBV7-6|TRBJ1-1|-
TGTGCCAGCAGCGGTGGGCAGTCCGCCACTGAAGCTTTCTTT
CASSGGQSATEAFF
>14|many|TRBV5-1|TRBJ2-3|TRBD2
TGCGCCAGCAGCCTAGGGACTAGCGGAGATACGCAGTATTTT
CASSLGTSGDTQYF
>14|-|TRBV7-9|TRBJ2-7|-
TGTGCCAGCAGCCGGGCTTCGGGGAGCTACGAGCAGTACTTC
CASSRASGSYEQYF
>16|-|TRBV5-1|TRBJ2-7|TRBD1
TGCGCCAGCAGCTCCTCCCTGGGACAGGGGGCGTACGAGCAGTACTTC
CASSSSLGQGAYEQYF
>11|-|TRBV29-1|TRBJ2-1|-
TGCAGCGCCGGGCTTTACAATGAGCAGTTCTTC
CSAGLYNEQFF
>13|few|TRBV7-2|TRBJ2-1|-
TGTGCCAGCAGCCGATCCGGCGGGAACGAGCAGTTCTTC
CASSRSGGNEQFF
>12|few|TRBV29-1|TRBJ1-1|-
TGCAGCGGTGGGCCAGCCGCGGAGGGAGCTTTCTTT
CSGGPAAEGAFF
>15|few|TRBV18|TRBJ2-7|TRBD1
TGTGCCAGCTCACCACCGGGACAGAGATCCTACGAGCAGTACTTC
CASSPPGQRSYEQYF
>15|-|TRBV12-3/TRBV12-4|TRBJ1-2|-
TGTGCCAGCAGTTTAGCGGCGGGGGGTCAGAATGGCTACACCTTC
CASSLAAGGQNGYTF
>14|-|TRBV15|TRBJ1-1|-
TGTGCCACCAGCAGAGGATCGGGGAACACTGAAGCTTTCTTT
CATSRGSGNTEAFF
>14|many|TRBV7-8|TRBJ2-1|-
TGTGCCAGCAGCTTAGAGTTCAGGTACAATGAGCAGTTCTTC
CASSLEFRYNEQFF
>13|few|TRBV5-6|TRBJ2-1|-
TGTGCCAGCAGCTCGGACTGGAACAATGAGCAGTTCTTC
CASSSDWNNEQFF
>14|-|TRBV11-3|TRBJ2-7|-
TGTGCCAGCAGCCTCCCCGGGGGATTTTACGAGCAGTACTTC
CASSLPGGFYEQYF
>15|few|TRBV24-1|TRBJ2-5|TRBD1
TGTGCCACCAGTGGTAGGACAGGGGGATTAGAGACCCAGTACTTC
CATSGRTGGLETQYF
>16|few|TRBV15|TRBJ2-5|-
TGTGCCACCAGCTCAAAGGGGAACAGGGCCCAAGAGACCCAGTACTTC
CATSSKGNRAQETQYF
>13|few|TRBV20-1|TRBJ2-5|TRBD2
TGCAGTGCTTCTAGCGGGGGGGAAGAGACCCAGTACTTC
CSASSGGEETQYF